These 24 T cell receptor beta chains came from one sample sequenced in a study of OX40 agonist ivuxolimab in advanced cancers. Measured with immunoSEQ multiplex PCR; TCRdb has only the in-frame clones, and not every one. Of fewer than 90,000 clones listed, approximately 86% are singletons. The specimen comprised CD4+ or CD8+ T cells sorted from blood, sampled in a trial of the OX40 agonist ivuxolimab. The receptors originated from an adult with an advanced solid tumor such as melanoma, head and neck, liver or kidney cancer.

The J gene is TRBJ2-5, the V gene TRBV6-1; 7 bases line up with TRBD1. From germline, CDR1 is MNHNS and CDR2 SASEGT. This CDR3 has 14 residues. With V trimmed by 6 bases and J by 6 bases, 10 bases remained unmatched. Here the CDR3 reads CASSSGGSGQTQYF. DNA of the CDR3: TGTGCCAGCAGCTCAGGGGGATCTGGGCAGACCCAGTACTTC.

The rearrangement links TRBV15 to TRBJ2-5; D may be TRBD2 (5 bases). The CDR3 runs to 14 residues. Germline values: CDR1 LNHNV, CDR2 YYDKDF (reference sequence). V lost 1 base and J 6 bases, leaving 12 bases between the germline ends. The CDR3 DNA reads TGTGCCACCAGCAGAGGCGGTAGCGAGAAGACCCAGTACTTC. This translates into CATSRGGSEKTQYF.

The chain has TRBV15 and TRBJ1-4; D gene uncertain. The length of the CDR3 is 13 residues. Per the germline V gene, CDR1 is LNHNV and CDR2 is YYDKDF (reference sequence). The V end lost 0 bases, the J end lost 7 bases, and 6 bases lay between the germline ends. CDR3: CATSRDKLEKLFF. CDR3 bases: TGTGCCACCAGCAGAGATAAGCTTGAAAAACTGTTTTTT. The full variable domain, rest sourced from reference TRBV15 and TRBJ1-4, is DAMVIQNPRYQVTQFGKPVTLSCSQTLNHNVMYWYQQKSSQAPKLLFHYYDKDFNNEADTPDNFQSRRPNTSFCFLDIRSPGLGDTAMYLCATSRDKLEKLFFGSGTQLSVL.

The gene calls are TRBV28 and TRBJ1-4, with D perhaps matching TRBD1 (6 bases). This CDR3 is built from 16 residues. The V gene's germline CDR1 is MDHEN and CDR2 SYDVKM. V lost 5 bases, J lost 8 bases, and 21 bases lay in between. The CDR3 region is CASSQTGTLQEEKLFF. As DNA, the CDR3 is TGTGCCAGCAGTCAGACAGGAACCCTTCAAGAAGAAAAACTGTTTTTT. Filled out from reference TRBV28 and TRBJ1-4, the complete variable domain reads DVKVTQSSRYLVKRTGEKVFLECVQDMDHENMFWYRQDPGLGLRLIYFSYDVKMKEKGDIPEGYSVSREKKERFSLILESASTNQTSMYLCASSQTGTLQEEKLFFGSGTQLSVL.

To note about this clone: Relative to the germline gene, one junction end is altered; a read error may explain this. The chain carries TRBV28 and TRBJ1-4; 12 nucleotides line up with TRBD1. This CDR3 is 13 amino acids long. Germline loops: CDR1 MDHEN, CDR2 SYDVKM. This CDR3 is CASSSNPGQGASF. The CDR3 nucleotides read TGTGCCAGCAGTTCTAACCCGGGACAGGGGGCCTCGTTT. Based on the CDR3 plus reference TRBV28 and TRBJ1-4, the full variable domain is DVKVTQSSRYLVKRTGEKVFLECVQDMDHENMFWYRQDPGLGLRLIYFSYDVKMKEKGDIPEGYSVSREKKERFSLILESASTNQTSMYLCASSSNPGQGASFGSGTQLSVL.

About this clone itself: Within the sample, other DNA sequences also encode this same CDR3. The chain employs TRBV7-3 and TRBJ2-3; D is ambiguous. The CDR3 contains 13 residues. Germline CDR1 reads SGHTA; CDR2 reads FQGTGA. The germline V and J ends were trimmed by 5 bases and 6 bases, with 12 bases remaining between them. The CDR3 spells CASSPQFRDTQYF. The CDR3 nucleotides read TGTGCCAGCAGCCCCCAATTTCGCGATACGCAGTATTTT.

This chain links TRBV7-6 with TRBJ2-2; TRBD1 aligns across 9 bases. Germline lookup yields CDR1 SGHVS and CDR2 FNYEAQ. Trimming removed 1 base from V and 4 bases from J; junction bases left unmatched: 1. The CDR3 covers 15 residues. The CDR3 nucleotides are TGTGCCAGCAGCTTAGGACAGGGGGTCACCGGGGAGCTGTTTTTT. This translates into CASSLGQGVTGELFF.

This chain links TRBV6-5 with TRBJ2-3; 8 bases are shared with TRBD1. The CDR3 sequence is 13 residues long. Germline assignment: CDR1 MNHEY and CDR2 SVGAGI. V gave up 7 bases and J gave up 4 bases; unmatched junction bases: 4. The CDR3 sequence: CASTGTGADTQYF. The CDR3 region has the DNA TGTGCCAGCACCGGGACAGGCGCAGATACGCAGTATTTT.

The sample holds one count of this clone. DNA of the CDR3: TGTGCCAGCAGCTCCATGGAGTCGAATCAGCCCCAGCATTTT. Encoded protein: CASSSMESNQPQHF. The chain joins TRBV9 to TRBJ1-5; D gene uncertain. Trimming cost V 4 bases and J 4 bases, with 12 bases left between them. The length of the CDR3 is 14 residues. Germline V gene data show CDR1 as SGDLS and CDR2 as YYNGEE.

The chain recombines TRBV28 with TRBJ1-1, with D possibly matching TRBD1 (6 bases). The CDR3 covers 15 residues. CDR1 and CDR2 from the germline V gene are MDHEN and SYDVKM. Between the trimmed V and J ends, which lost 2 bases and 1 base, there was a span of 11 bases. The CDR3 DNA reads as TGTGCCAGCAGTTTAGCAGGGGCGGGGAACACTGAAGCTTTCTTT. It codes for CASSLAGAGNTEAFF. The full variable domain, rest sourced from reference TRBV28 and TRBJ1-1, is DVKVTQSSRYLVKRTGEKVFLECVQDMDHENMFWYRQDPGLGLRLIYFSYDVKMKEKGDIPEGYSVSREKKERFSLILESASTNQTSMYLCASSLAGAGNTEAFFGQGTRLTVV.

V usage is TRBV7-9 and J usage is TRBJ2-7, with 7 bases aligning to TRBD1. CDR3 size: 13 residues. Germline trimming cut 3 bases from V and 4 bases from J; bases unmatched to any gene: 3. Germline-derived CDR1 and CDR2 are SEHNR and FQNEAQ (reference sequence). The CDR3, as DNA: TGTGCCAGCAGCTTGAAGACAGGGTACGAGCAGTACTTC. The encoded protein is CASSLKTGYEQYF.

The V and J genes are TRBV7-2 and TRBJ2-2, with D maybe TRBD2 (6 bases). V dropped 5 bases and J dropped 5 bases, with 21 bases sitting between them. This CDR3 is 17 amino acids long. The germline V gene encodes CDR1 SGHTA and CDR2 FQGNSA. CDR3 region: CASSQQGGLLFTGELFF. The DNA for the CDR3 is TGTGCCAGCAGCCAGCAGGGAGGCCTACTCTTTACCGGGGAGCTGTTTTTT.

The chain links TRBV6-5 to TRBJ1-1, with D possibly being TRBD1 (6 bases). The V gene's germline CDR1 is MNHEY and CDR2 SVGAGI. V lost 2 bases to trimming and J lost 3 bases, with 16 bases between them. This CDR3 contains 16 residues. The CDR3 protein is CASSYGWQGFDTEAFF. As DNA, the CDR3 is TGTGCCAGCAGTTACGGTTGGCAGGGGTTTGACACTGAAGCTTTCTTT.

CDR3 DNA sequence: TGCGCCAGCAACCGACAGGATAATTCACCCCTCCACTTT. Translation gives CASNRQDNSPLHF. The V call is TRBV10-2, the J call TRBJ1-6; weak D call: TRBD1 (6 bases). The germline CDR1 and CDR2 sequences are WSHSY and SAAADI. Trimming pared 7 bases from V and 5 bases from J, leaving 9 bases between. The CDR3 covers 13 residues.

CDR3 nucleotides: TGTGCCAGCAGCCAGTTGAGTAGCGGAGCTTTCTTT. As protein: CASSQLSSGAFF. V usage is TRBV14 and J usage is TRBJ1-1; D gene unclear. The CDR3 length is 12 residues. Germline-derived CDR1 and CDR2 are SGHDN and FVKESK. Trimming shortened V by 3 bases and J by 10 bases, and 12 bases separated the two germline ends.

V and J are TRBV19 and TRBJ2-3, with TRBD2 as a possible D gene (7 bases). Trimming shortened V by 3 bases and J by 2 bases, and 15 bases separated the two germline ends. The germline V gene has CDR1 LNHDA and CDR2 SQIVND (reference sequence). The CDR3 is 16 residues long. CDR3 DNA sequence: TGTGCCAGTAGTATTACTGGGGGGGCGGCCACAGATACGCAGTATTTT. Its protein product is CASSITGGAATDTQYF.

The CDR3 DNA reads TGTGCCAGCAGCTTCTCCTACAGGGGAGGCTACACCTTC. Its protein is CASSFSYRGGYTF. This chain links TRBV7-9 with TRBJ1-2; 7 nucleotides match TRBD1. This CDR3 contains 13 residues. Per the germline V gene, CDR1 is SEHNR and CDR2 is FQNEAQ (reference sequence). Trimming removed 3 bases from V and 8 bases from J; junction bases left unmatched: 6.

V usage is TRBV7-3 and J usage is TRBJ2-5, with D maybe TRBD2 (6 bases). Germline CDR1 and CDR2: SGHTA and FQGTGA. CDR3 length: 15 residues. Trimming cost V 3 bases and J 4 bases, with 15 bases left between them. CDR3: CASSFEGRWGETQYF. CDR3 bases: TGTGCCAGCAGCTTCGAAGGGAGGTGGGGAGAGACCCAGTACTTC. Supplemented by reference TRBV7-3 and TRBJ2-5, the full variable domain reads GAGVSQTPSNKVTEKGKYVELRCDPISGHTALYWYRQSLGQGPEFLIYFQGTGAADDSGLPNDRFFAVRPEGSVSTLKIQRTERGDSAVYLCASSFEGRWGETQYFGPGTRLLVL.

This CDR3 is CASSLEAGNQPQHF. CDR3 in DNA: TGTGCCAGCAGCTTAGAGGCAGGCAATCAGCCCCAGCATTTT. This chain links TRBV11-2 with TRBJ1-5; D call uncertain. V gave up 0 bases and J gave up 2 bases, with 5 bases separating them. Germline-derived CDR1 and CDR2 are SGHAT and FQNNGV. The CDR3 totals 14 residues.

The chain has TRBV6-5 and TRBJ1-1; D unclear. CDR1 is MNHEY and CDR2 is SVGAGI in the germline V gene. The CDR3 is 15 residues long. The V end was cut by 5 bases, the J end by 1 base, with 14 bases between. CDR3 sequence (DNA): TGTGCCAGCAGTACCCCCGGCTGGGGGAACACTGAAGCTTTCTTT. Translated: CASSTPGWGNTEAFF.

This chain links TRBV6-5 with TRBJ1-1; TRBD1 is a possible D gene (6 bases). In germline, CDR1 is MNHEY, CDR2 SVGAGI. The CDR3 runs 14 residues. The V end lost 3 bases, the J end lost 1 base, and 9 bases lay between the germline ends. CDR3 coding DNA: TGTGCCAGCAGTTATCTCAGGGGGAACACTGAAGCTTTCTTT. Translation: CASSYLRGNTEAFF.

This clone appeared a single time. The gene calls are TRBV28 and TRBJ1-3, with D possibly TRBD1 on 5 matching bases. Trimming cost V 8 bases and J 0 bases, with 11 bases left between them. The CDR3 is made up of 14 amino acids. Germline CDR1 is MDHEN and CDR2 is SYDVKM. CDR3 loop: CASRSGGSGNTIYF. The CDR3 DNA reads TGTGCCAGCCGATCGGGGGGCTCTGGAAACACCATATATTTT.

The CDR3 protein is CASSLVRSGGAIHEQYF. DNA of the CDR3: TGTGCCAGCAGCTTAGTCCGTAGCGGGGGGGCCATCCACGAGCAGTACTTC. The chain couples TRBV7-9 to TRBJ2-5, with 11 bases aligning to TRBD2. The DNA end is more similar to TRBJ2-7, so the J call may be wrong. The germline V gene has CDR1 SEHNR and CDR2 FQNEAQ (reference sequence). The length of the CDR3 is 17 residues.

The chain links TRBV5-4 to TRBJ1-4; 11 positions match TRBD1. Looked up from germline, CDR1 is SGHNT and CDR2 is YYREEE (reference sequence). CDR3 size: 15 residues. The V segment lost 4 bases and the J segment 4 bases; nucleotides outside the gene matches: 3. CDR3 protein: CASSGQGAGNEKLFF. CDR3 DNA sequence: TGTGCCAGCAGCGGACAGGGGGCAGGTAATGAAAAACTGTTTTTT.